Sequencing of this TCR beta chain was carried out in a study of cytomegalovirus exposure and HLA in healthy donors. General observations from the study: With further analysis later on, most CMV-associated TCR beta chains appeared HLA-restricted.

The PCR employed 60 Vbeta primers together with 13 Jbeta primers. Data came from immunoSEQ multiplex PCR; TCRdb stores just in-frame clones and leaves some out. This sample has about 89,000 clones; about 85% occur once, and the top ten carry 6% to 7.5%. Notes on this clone: Its antigen is not identified.

The sequenced sample was PBMCs. This receptor was obtained from a man aged 35-49 years in good health and CMV-seropositive.

The CDR3 loop is CASSTQGLAYNEQFF. CDR3 in DNA: TGTGCCAGCAGTACACAGGGGTTAGCCTACAATGAGCAGTTCTTC. The chain is built from TRBV28 and TRBJ2-1; TRBD1 aligns across 7 bases. This CDR3 comprises 15 residues. Trimming at V came to 5 bases and at J to 2 bases, leaving 6 bases not matched to a gene. CDR1 is MDHEN, CDR2 SYDVKM, per germline.